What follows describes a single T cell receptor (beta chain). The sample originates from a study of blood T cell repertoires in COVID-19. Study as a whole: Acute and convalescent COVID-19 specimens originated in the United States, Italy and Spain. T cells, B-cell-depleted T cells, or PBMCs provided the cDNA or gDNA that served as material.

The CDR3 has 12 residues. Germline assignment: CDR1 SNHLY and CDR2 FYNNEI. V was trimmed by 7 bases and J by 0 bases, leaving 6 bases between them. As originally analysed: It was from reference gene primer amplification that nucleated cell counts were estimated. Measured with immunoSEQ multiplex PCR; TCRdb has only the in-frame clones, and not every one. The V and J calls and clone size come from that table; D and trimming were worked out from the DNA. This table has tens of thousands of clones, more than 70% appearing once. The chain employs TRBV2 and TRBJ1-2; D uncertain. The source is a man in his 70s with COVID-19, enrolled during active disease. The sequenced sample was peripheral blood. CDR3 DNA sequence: TGTGCCAGCAAGAGAGCTAACTATGGCTACACCTTC. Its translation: CASKRANYGYTF.